This T cell receptor beta chain was sequenced in a study of OX40 agonist ivuxolimab in advanced cancers. Study summary: Partial responses were recorded for three patients, including one with hepatocellular carcinoma and two with cutaneous melanoma.

The CDR3 sequence is 14 residues long. V was clipped by 3 bases and J by 2 bases; unmatched bases: 6. Germline CDR1 and CDR2: SQVTM and ANQGSEA. With regard to this clone: The antigen is unknown.

Findings and caveats of the study: A proportion of nonresponders additionally exhibited low normalized T-cell clonal expansion.

Sequencing used immunoSEQ multiplex PCR; TCRdb keeps in-frame clones, though not all of them. The table has about 19,000 clones, 60% to 85% seen once. J is TRBJ2-7 and V is TRBV29-1; TRBD1 agrees at 8 bases. The sequence was obtained from an adult with an advanced solid tumor such as melanoma, head and neck, liver or kidney cancer. Sequencing used CD4+ or CD8+ T cells sorted from blood, obtained in a trial of the OX40 agonist ivuxolimab. The CDR3 DNA is TGCAGCGTTGAGACAGGGGTCGGTGCCTACGAGCAGTACTTC. This codes for CSVETGVGAYEQYF.